This T cell receptor (beta chain) was captured by sequencing in a study of T cells after posttransplantation cyclophosphamide. CDR1 is ENHRY and CDR2 is SYGVKD in the germline V gene. Trimming shortened V by 8 bases and J by 2 bases, and 18 bases separated the two germline ends. This CDR3 has 15 amino acids. Only in-frame clones appear in the TCRdb table, and some are missing; sequencing was by immunoSEQ multiplex PCR. The repertoire consists of tens of thousands of clones, with just over 90% occurring once and the leading ten covering about 3.1%. The chain combines TRBV10-3 with TRBJ1-1, with D possibly TRBD1 on 5 matching bases. The sequenced material came from PBMCs. The clonotype comes from a woman in her twenties or thirties in good health and a related stem cell transplant donor. The CDR3 is CAIPGAVVLNTEAFF. CDR3 DNA: TGTGCCATCCCCGGGGCGGTCGTCCTAAACACTGAAGCTTTCTTT.